This T cell receptor beta chain is drawn from a study of CD8 T cells in ankylosing spondylitis. Study findings and constraints: Among TCR beta sequences, a motif of roughly 8 highly homologous variants appeared characteristic of ankylosing spondylitis blood.

This clonotype was seen only a few times. Its antigen is not identified. MiXCR, run by TCRdb on the 5' RACE reads, gives a single entry per CDR3 protein. The sample consists of about 700,000 distinct CDR3 sequences, around a fifth of them appearing once. The V end was cut by 0 bases, the J end by 5 bases, with 12 bases between. In germline, CDR1 is SGHKS, CDR2 YYEKEE (reference sequence). The CDR3 has 15 amino acids. The sample comprised blood, either unsorted or a sorted T cell fraction (not recorded which). V is TRBV5-5 and J is TRBJ1-5, with D perhaps TRBD1 (6 bases). The TCR sequence derives from a male donor with ankylosing spondylitis. CDR3 amino acids: CASSLAGAVYQPQHF. CDR3 coding DNA: TGTGCCAGCAGCTTGGCAGGGGCGGTGTATCAGCCCCAGCATTTT.